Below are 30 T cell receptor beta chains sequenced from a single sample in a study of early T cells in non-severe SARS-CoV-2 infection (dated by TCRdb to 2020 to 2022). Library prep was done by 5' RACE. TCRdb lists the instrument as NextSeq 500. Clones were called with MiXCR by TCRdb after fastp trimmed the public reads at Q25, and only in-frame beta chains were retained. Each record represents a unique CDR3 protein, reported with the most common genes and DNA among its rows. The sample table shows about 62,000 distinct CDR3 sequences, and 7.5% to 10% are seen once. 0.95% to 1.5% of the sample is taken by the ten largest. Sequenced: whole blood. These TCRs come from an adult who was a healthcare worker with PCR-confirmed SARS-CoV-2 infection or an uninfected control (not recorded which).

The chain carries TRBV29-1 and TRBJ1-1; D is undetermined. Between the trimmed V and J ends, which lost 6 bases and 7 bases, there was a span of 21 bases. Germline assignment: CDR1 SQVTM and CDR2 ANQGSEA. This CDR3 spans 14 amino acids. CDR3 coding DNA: TGCAGCGTCATATATCCCCTGCGGTACCTTGAAGCTTTCTTT. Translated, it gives CSVIYPLRYLEAFF. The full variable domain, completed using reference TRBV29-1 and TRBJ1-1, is SAVISQKPSRDICQRGTSLTIQCQVDSQVTMMFWYRQQPGQSLTLIATANQGSEATYESGFVIDKFPISRPNLTFSTLTVSNMSPEDSSIYLCSVIYPLRYLEAFFGQGTRLTVV.

CDR3 sequence: CASSLRQDEAFF. The CDR3 nucleotides are TGTGCCAGCAGCTTGCGTCAGGATGAAGCTTTCTTT. V is TRBV5-6 and J is TRBJ1-1; the D is unclear. V was cut by 1 base and J by 7 bases, with 8 bases left in between. The CDR3 totals 12 residues. Germline CDR1 reads SGHDT; CDR2 reads YYEEEE.

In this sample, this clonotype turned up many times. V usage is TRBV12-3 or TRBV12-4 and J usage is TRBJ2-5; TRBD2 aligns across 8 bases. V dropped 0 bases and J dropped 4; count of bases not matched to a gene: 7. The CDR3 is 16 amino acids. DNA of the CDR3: TGTGCCAGCAGTTTAGCAGCGGGAGCCCCCCGAGAGACCCAGTACTTC. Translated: CASSLAAGAPRETQYF.

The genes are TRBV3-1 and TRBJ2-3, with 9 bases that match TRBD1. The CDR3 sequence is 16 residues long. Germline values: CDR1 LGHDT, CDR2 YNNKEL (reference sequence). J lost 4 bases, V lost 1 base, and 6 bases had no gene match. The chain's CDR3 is CASSQVWDREADTQYF. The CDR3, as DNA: TGTGCCAGCAGCCAAGTCTGGGACAGGGAAGCAGATACGCAGTATTTT.

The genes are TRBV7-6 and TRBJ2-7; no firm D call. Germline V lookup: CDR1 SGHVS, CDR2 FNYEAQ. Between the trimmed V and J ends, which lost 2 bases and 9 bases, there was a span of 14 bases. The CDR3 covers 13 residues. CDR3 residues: CASSLISTAVQYV. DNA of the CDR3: TGTGCCAGCAGCTTAATCTCCACCGCTGTGCAGTACGTC.

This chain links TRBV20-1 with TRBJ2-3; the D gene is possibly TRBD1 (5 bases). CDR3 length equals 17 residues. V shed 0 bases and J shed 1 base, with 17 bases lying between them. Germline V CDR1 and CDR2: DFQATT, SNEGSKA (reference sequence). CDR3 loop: CSARDGARWWGTDTQYF. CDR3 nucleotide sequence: TGCAGTGCTAGAGATGGGGCGAGATGGTGGGGCACAGATACGCAGTATTTT.

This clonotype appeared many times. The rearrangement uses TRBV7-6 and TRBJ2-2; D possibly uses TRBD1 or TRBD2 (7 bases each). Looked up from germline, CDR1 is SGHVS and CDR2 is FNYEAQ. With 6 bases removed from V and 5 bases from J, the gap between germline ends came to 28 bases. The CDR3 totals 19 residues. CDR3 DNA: TGTGCCAGCAGTAATAGGGAGGGACAGATTTCGAGTTTGACCGGGGAGCTGTTTTTT. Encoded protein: CASSNREGQISSLTGELFF.

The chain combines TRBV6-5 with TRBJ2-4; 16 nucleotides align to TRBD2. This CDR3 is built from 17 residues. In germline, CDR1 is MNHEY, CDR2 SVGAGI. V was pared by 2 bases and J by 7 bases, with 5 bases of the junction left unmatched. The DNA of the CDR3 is TGTGCCAGCAGTTACGGGACTAGCGGGGGGGCCCGTAACATTCAGTACTTC. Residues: CASSYGTSGGARNIQYF.

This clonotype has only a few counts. The CDR3 here is CASSLEASGAYF. The CDR3 coding sequence is TGTGCCAGCAGCTTAGAGGCTAGCGGGGCATACTTC. V is TRBV11-2 and J is TRBJ2-4; 9 bases match TRBD2. This CDR3 is built from 12 residues. J lost 16 bases, V lost 0 bases, and 4 bases had no gene match. Per the germline V gene, CDR1 is SGHAT and CDR2 is FQNNGV.

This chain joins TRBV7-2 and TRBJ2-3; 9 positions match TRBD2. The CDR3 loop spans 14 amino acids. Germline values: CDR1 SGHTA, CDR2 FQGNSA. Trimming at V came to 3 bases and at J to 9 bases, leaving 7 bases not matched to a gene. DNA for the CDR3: TGTGCCAGCAGCTTGGGGCCGACTAGCGGAACGCAGTATTTT. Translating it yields CASSLGPTSGTQYF.

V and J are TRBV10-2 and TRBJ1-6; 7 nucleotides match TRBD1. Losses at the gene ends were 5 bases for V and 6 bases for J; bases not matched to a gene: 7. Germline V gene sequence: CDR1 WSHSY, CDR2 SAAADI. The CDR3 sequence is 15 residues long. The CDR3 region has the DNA TGCGCCAGCAGTACAGGGGTACCATCTAATTCACCCCTCCACTTT. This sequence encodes CASSTGVPSNSPLHF.

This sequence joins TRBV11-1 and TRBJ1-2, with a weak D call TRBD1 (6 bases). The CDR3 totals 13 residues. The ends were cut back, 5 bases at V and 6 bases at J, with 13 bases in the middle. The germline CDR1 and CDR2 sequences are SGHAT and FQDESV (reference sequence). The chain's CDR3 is CASSPDGTNGYTF. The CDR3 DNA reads TGTGCCAGCAGCCCAGATGGGACAAATGGCTACACCTTC.

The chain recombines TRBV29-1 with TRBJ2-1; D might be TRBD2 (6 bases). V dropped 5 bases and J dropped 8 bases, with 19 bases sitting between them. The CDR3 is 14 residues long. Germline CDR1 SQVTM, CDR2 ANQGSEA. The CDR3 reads CSVYRELRGDEQFF. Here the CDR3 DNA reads TGCAGCGTTTATCGGGAGTTGCGGGGCGATGAGCAGTTCTTC.

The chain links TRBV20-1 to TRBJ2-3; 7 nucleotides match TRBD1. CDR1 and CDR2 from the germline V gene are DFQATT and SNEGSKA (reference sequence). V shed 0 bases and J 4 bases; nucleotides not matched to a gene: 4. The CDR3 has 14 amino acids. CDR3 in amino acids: CSARDPTGPDTQYF. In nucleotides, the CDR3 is TGCAGTGCTAGAGATCCGACAGGGCCAGATACGCAGTATTTT.

Here the CDR3 reads CASSTNRGSNEQFF. The CDR3 region has the DNA TGTGCCAGCAGTACAAACAGGGGAAGCAATGAGCAGTTCTTC. The rearrangement joins TRBV12-3 or TRBV12-4 to TRBJ2-1; 7 nucleotides match TRBD1. V lost 5 bases, J lost 6 bases, and 7 bases stayed unmatched. The CDR3 totals 14 residues.

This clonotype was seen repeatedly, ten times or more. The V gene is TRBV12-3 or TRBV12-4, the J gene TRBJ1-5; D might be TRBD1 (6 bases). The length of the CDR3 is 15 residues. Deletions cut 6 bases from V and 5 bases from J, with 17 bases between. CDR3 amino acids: CASSPNRVGDQPQHF. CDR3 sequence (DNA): TGTGCCAGCAGCCCAAACAGGGTGGGTGATCAGCCCCAGCATTTT.

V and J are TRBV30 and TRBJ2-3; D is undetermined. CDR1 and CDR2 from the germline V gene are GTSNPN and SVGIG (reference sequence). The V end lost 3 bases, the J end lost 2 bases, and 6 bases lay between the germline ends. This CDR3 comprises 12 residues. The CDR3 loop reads CAWRGSTDTQYF. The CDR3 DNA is TGTGCCTGGAGAGGGTCCACAGATACGCAGTATTTT.

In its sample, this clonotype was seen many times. CDR3 region: CAWSVTIGASEAFF. As DNA, the CDR3 is TGTGCCTGGAGTGTCACAATAGGGGCCTCGGAAGCTTTCTTT. The rearrangement joins TRBV30 to TRBJ1-1; D might be TRBD1 (5 bases). The CDR3 sequence is 14 residues long. Germline CDR1 reads GTSNPN; CDR2 reads SVGIG (reference sequence). The V end was cut by 0 bases, the J end by 8 bases, with 16 bases between.

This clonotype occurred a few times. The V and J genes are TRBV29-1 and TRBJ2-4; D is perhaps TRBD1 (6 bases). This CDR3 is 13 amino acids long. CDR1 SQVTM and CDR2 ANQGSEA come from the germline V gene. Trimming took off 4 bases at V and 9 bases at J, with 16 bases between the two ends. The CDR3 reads CSVVAQGHSIQYF. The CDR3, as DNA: TGCAGCGTTGTCGCCCAGGGGCACTCCATTCAGTACTTC.

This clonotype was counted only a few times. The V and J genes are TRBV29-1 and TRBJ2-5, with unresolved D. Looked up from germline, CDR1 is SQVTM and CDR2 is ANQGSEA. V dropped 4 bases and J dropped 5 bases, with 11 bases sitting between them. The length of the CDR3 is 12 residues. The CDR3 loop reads CSVVVLIETQYF. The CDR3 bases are TGCAGCGTTGTGGTTCTAATCGAGACCCAGTACTTC.

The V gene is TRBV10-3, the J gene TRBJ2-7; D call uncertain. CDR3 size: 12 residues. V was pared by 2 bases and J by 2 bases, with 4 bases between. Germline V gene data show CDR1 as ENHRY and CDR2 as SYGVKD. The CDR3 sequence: CAISEVAYEQYV. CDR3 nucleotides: TGTGCCATCAGTGAGGTTGCCTACGAGCAGTACGTC.

CDR3 residues: CASPGQLYEQYV. The CDR3 nucleotides read TGTGCCAGCCCGGGACAGCTCTACGAGCAGTACGTC. The chain carries TRBV6-7 and TRBJ2-7, with 7 bases aligning to TRBD1. TRBV6-7 is annotated as an ORF whose role is uncertain. V lost 8 bases, J lost 3 bases, and 4 bases stayed unmatched. This CDR3 has 12 residues.

The CDR3 DNA follows: TGTGCCAGCAGCGAGAACTTTGACAGGTCCTACAATGAGCAGTTCTTC. The encoded protein is CASSENFDRSYNEQFF. The chain couples TRBV6-4 to TRBJ2-1, with D possibly TRBD1 on 6 matching bases. In germline, CDR1 is MRHNA, CDR2 SNTAGT. V lost 6 bases and J 1 base, leaving 16 bases between the germline ends. CDR3 size: 16 residues.

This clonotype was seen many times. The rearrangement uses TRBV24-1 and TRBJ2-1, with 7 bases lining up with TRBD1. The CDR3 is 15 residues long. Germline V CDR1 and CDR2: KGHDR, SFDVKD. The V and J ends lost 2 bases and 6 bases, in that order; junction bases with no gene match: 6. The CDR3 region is CATSDSGQIPNEQFF. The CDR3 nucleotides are TGTGCCACCAGTGATTCGGGACAGATCCCCAATGAGCAGTTCTTC.

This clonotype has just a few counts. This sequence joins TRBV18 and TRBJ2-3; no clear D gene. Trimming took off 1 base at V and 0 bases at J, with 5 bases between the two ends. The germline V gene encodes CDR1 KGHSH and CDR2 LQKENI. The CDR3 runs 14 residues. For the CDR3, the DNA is TGTGCCAGCTCACCACAGACTAGCACAGATACGCAGTATTTT. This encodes CASSPQTSTDTQYF. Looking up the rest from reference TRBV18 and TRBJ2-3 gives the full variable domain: NAGVMQNPRHLVRRRGQEARLRCSPMKGHSHVYWYRQLPEEGLKFMVYLQKENIIDESGMPKERFSAEFPKEGPSILRIQQVVRGDSAAYFCASSPQTSTDTQYFGPGTRLTVL.

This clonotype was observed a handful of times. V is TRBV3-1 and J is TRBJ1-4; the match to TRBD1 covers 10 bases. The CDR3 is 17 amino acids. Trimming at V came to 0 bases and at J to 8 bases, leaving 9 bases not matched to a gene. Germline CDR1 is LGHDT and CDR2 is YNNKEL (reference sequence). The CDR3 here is CASSQDEGDRGYEKLFF. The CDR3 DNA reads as TGTGCCAGCAGCCAAGACGAGGGGGACAGGGGATACGAAAAACTGTTTTTT.

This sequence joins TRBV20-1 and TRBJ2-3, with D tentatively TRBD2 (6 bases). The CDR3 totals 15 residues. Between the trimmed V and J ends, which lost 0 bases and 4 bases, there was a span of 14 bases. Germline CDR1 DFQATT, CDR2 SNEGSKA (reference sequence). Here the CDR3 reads CSARDWDPGADTQYF. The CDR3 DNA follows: TGCAGTGCTAGAGATTGGGACCCGGGGGCAGATACGCAGTATTTT.

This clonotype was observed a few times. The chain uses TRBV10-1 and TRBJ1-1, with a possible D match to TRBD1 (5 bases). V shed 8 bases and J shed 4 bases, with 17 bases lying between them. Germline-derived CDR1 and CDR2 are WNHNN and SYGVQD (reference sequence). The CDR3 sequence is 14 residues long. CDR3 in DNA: TGCGCCAGCGGCATGGGACTTGGGAGCACTGAAGCTTTCTTT. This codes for CASGMGLGSTEAFF.

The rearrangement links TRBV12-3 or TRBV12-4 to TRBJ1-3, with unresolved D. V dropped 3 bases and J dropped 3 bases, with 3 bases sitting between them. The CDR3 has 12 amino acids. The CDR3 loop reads CASSFFGNTIYF. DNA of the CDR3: TGTGCCAGCAGTTTTTTTGGAAACACCATATATTTT.

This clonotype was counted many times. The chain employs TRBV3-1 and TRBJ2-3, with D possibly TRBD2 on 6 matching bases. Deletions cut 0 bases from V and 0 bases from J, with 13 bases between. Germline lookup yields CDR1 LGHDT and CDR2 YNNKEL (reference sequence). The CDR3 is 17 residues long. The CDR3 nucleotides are TGTGCCAGCAGCCAAGATCCGGCTGCGGGGAGCACAGATACGCAGTATTTT. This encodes CASSQDPAAGSTDTQYF.